The rows below give T cell receptor beta chains drawn from one sample of a study of blood T cell repertoires in COVID-19. Some clones are missing from TCRdb's copy, which holds only in-frame ones; the method was immunoSEQ multiplex PCR. The sample has 230,000 or so clones; roughly 89% are singletons. Sequenced input: PBMCs or T cells enriched from blood (not recorded which). Receptor source: a woman aged 40 to 49 with acute COVID-19. Each CDR3 is given with its conserved first and last residue. The D gene is left open where the match is weak. Only part of the rows carry a size: once, few, many, or a class if the clone is expanded.

d_gene	j_gene	v_gene	abundance	CDR3aa	CDR3nt
.	TRBJ2-5	TRBV9	.	CASSVEAPAGETQYF	TGTGCCAGCAGCGTAGAAGCACCCGCCGGGGAGACCCAGTACTTC
TRBD1	TRBJ1-1	TRBV12-5	.	CASGLWQGGAEAFF	TGTGCTAGTGGTTTGTGGCAGGGGGGCGCTGAAGCTTTCTTT
.	TRBJ2-5	TRBV3-1/TRBV3-2	.	CASSQEFSETQYF	TGTGCCAGCAGCCAAGAGTTTTCTGAGACCCAGTACTTC
TRBD1	TRBJ2-1	TRBV5-8	.	CASIITGTGYNEQFF	TGTGCCAGCATCATTACCGGGACAGGGTACAATGAGCAGTTCTTC
.	TRBJ1-4	TRBV7-9	few	CASSDGQYIVNEKLFF	TGTGCCAGCAGCGATGGACAGTATATCGTAAATGAAAAACTGTTTTTT
.	TRBJ2-3	TRBV5-1	.	CASSLQHTPGLETDTQYF	TGCGCCAGCAGCTTGCAGCACACACCGGGACTCGAGACAGATACGCAGTATTTT
TRBD1	TRBJ2-1	TRBV5-6	.	CASSGPNRGNEQFF	TGTGCCAGCAGCGGGCCGAACAGGGGTAATGAGCAGTTCTTC
TRBD2	TRBJ2-1	TRBV29-1	.	CSVDTSGSYNEQFF	TGCAGCGTTGATACTAGCGGATCCTACAATGAGCAGTTCTTC
TRBD1	TRBJ2-2	TRBV7-7	.	CASSATGITGELFF	TGTGCCAGCAGCGCGACAGGGATCACCGGGGAGCTGTTTTTT
.	TRBJ1-2	TRBV7-9	.	CASSLDGEYGYTF	TGTGCCAGCAGCTTAGACGGGGAGTATGGCTACACCTTC
.	TRBJ2-3	TRBV15	.	CATSRDRDTQYF	TGTGCCACCAGCAGAGATCGAGATACGCAGTATTTT
TRBD1	TRBJ1-1	TRBV19	.	CASRQDRGRRTEAFF	TGTGCCAGTAGACAAGACAGGGGGCGTCGGACTGAAGCTTTCTTT
.	TRBJ1-1	TRBV5-1	.	CASSSPSHRAFF	TGCGCCAGCAGCTCGCCGAGCCACCGAGCTTTCTTT
TRBD1	TRBJ1-3	TRBV6-1	.	CASSEADRVPGNTIYF	TGTGCCAGCAGTGAAGCTGACAGGGTGCCTGGAAACACCATATATTTT
.	TRBJ1-1	TRBV9	.	CASSADSQNTEAFF	TGTGCCAGCAGCGCGGACAGTCAGAACACTGAAGCTTTCTTT
.	TRBJ1-4	TRBV11-2	.	CASKSSTNEKLFF	TGTGCCAGCAAGAGTTCAACTAATGAAAAACTGTTTTTT
TRBD1	TRBJ1-6	TRBV3-1/TRBV3-2	few	CASSQGTGTYSPLHF	TGTGCCAGCAGCCAAGGGACAGGGACGTATTCACCCCTCCACTTT
.	TRBJ1-2	TRBV5-4	.	CASRHRDSNYGYTF	TGTGCCAGCAGACACCGGGATTCGAATTATGGCTACACCTTC
.	TRBJ1-1	TRBV4-1	.	CASSQERRNTEAFF	TGCGCCAGCAGCCAAGAAAGGAGGAACACTGAAGCTTTCTTT
TRBD2	TRBJ2-2	TRBV7-3	few	CASSLTSGAAGELFF	TGTGCCAGCAGCTTAACTAGCGGGGCTGCCGGGGAGCTGTTTTTT
.	TRBJ1-1	TRBV7-8	.	CASSLERRRNTEAFF	TGTGCCAGCAGCTTAGAACGGAGAAGGAACACTGAAGCTTTCTTT
.	TRBJ1-5	TRBV19	.	CASSIFPDYSNQPQHF	TGTGCCAGTAGTATCTTTCCAGACTATAGCAATCAGCCCCAGCATTTT
.	TRBJ1-4	TRBV9	.	CASSVEPEKLFF	TGTGCCAGCAGCGTAGAGCCCGAAAAACTGTTTTTT
.	TRBJ1-6	TRBV27	.	CASSPTSYSSTGNDSPLHF	TGTGCCAGCAGTCCCACTTCGTACTCCTCAACAGGGAATGATTCACCCCTCCACTTT
TRBD1	TRBJ2-6	TRBV5-1	.	CASSFAGGSGANVLTF	TGCGCCAGCAGCTTTGCAGGGGGTTCTGGGGCCAACGTCCTGACTTTC
TRBD1	TRBJ1-2	TRBV5-6	.	CASSLVSQGALGYTF	TGTGCCAGCAGCTTGGTTTCGCAGGGGGCTTTAGGCTACACCTTC
TRBD1	TRBJ1-5	TRBV3-1/TRBV3-2	once	CASSLAGQGGSPQHF	TGTGCCAGCAGCCTAGCGGGACAGGGGGGTTCGCCCCAGCATTTT